The 11 T cell receptor beta chains below all came from one sample that was sequenced in a study of control samples from healthy donors and cancer patients. Measured with immunoSEQ multiplex PCR; TCRdb has only the in-frame clones, and not every one. The table has about 120,000 clones, about 86% seen once. Sequencing was done on a sample of blood. These receptors all come from a man aged 25 to 40 in good health.

V gene TRBV18 combines with J gene TRBJ2-2; tentative D call: TRBD1 (6 bases). Trimming left V 2 bases short and J 1 base short, with 20 bases between. The CDR3 has 19 amino acids. CDR1 is KGHSH and CDR2 is LQKENI in the germline V gene. The chain's CDR3 is CASSPRSAGDLQNTGELFF. CDR3 in DNA: TGTGCCAGCTCACCAAGGTCGGCAGGGGATTTACAGAACACCGGGGAGCTGTTTTTT.

The CDR3 loop is CASSPSSGGETQYF. The CDR3 DNA follows: TGTGCCAGCAGTCCCTCCAGCGGGGGAGAGACCCAGTACTTC. V gene TRBV2 combines with J gene TRBJ2-5; 8 bases are a match to TRBD2. CDR1 is SNHLY, CDR2 FYNNEI, per germline. V shed 5 bases and J 4 bases; nucleotides not matched to a gene: 6. This CDR3 comprises 14 residues.

The V and J genes are TRBV25-1 and TRBJ1-1; D ambiguous. Germline loops: CDR1 MGHDK, CDR2 SYGVNS. The CDR3 sequence is 11 residues long. V was pared by 6 bases and J by 4 bases, with 6 bases between. CDR3 nucleotides: TGTGCCAGCAGGACGAGCACTGAAGCTTTCTTT. Translated: CASRTSTEAFF. Using reference TRBV25-1 and TRBJ1-1 for the parts outside the CDR3, the full variable domain is EADIYQTPRYLVIGTGKKITLECSQTMGHDKMYWYQQDPGMELHLIHYSYGVNSTEKGDLSSESTVSRIRTEHFPLTLESARPSHTSQYLCASRTSTEAFFGQGTRLTVV.

V and J are TRBV4-1 and TRBJ2-1; 10 bases line up with TRBD2. Per germline, CDR1 MGHRA and CDR2 YSYEKL. The CDR3 runs to 15 residues. Losses at the gene ends were 4 bases for V and 2 bases for J; bases not matched to a gene: 2. As DNA, the CDR3 is TGCGCCAGCAGCCCACTAGCGGGGCCCTACAATGAGCAGTTCTTC. The encoded protein is CASSPLAGPYNEQFF.

The CDR3 is CASSPHPGLAGEQFF. The CDR3 DNA is TGTGCCAGCAGCCCGCACCCGGGACTAGCAGGGGAGCAGTTCTTC. This chain links TRBV3-1 (or the pseudogene TRBV3-2) with TRBJ2-1, with 9 bases identical to TRBD2. CDR1 LGHDT and CDR2 YNNKEL come from the germline V gene (reference sequence). The V gene end was trimmed by 4 bases and the J gene end by 10 bases; junction bases not matched to a gene: 11. CDR3 length equals 15 residues.

This sequence joins TRBV5-1 and TRBJ1-1; tentative D call: TRBD1 (5 bases). CDR1 SGHRS and CDR2 YFSETQ come from the germline V gene. Trimming took off 2 bases at V and 7 bases at J, with 15 bases between the two ends. CDR3 size: 14 residues. CDR3 nucleotides: TGCGCCAGCAGCTTAAACCCCGGGGGAAATGAAGCTTTCTTT. Protein: CASSLNPGGNEAFF.

This clone showed up just a few times. The gene calls are TRBV4-1 and TRBJ1-6; no clear D gene. CDR3 length equals 15 residues. V was pared by 0 bases and J by 7 bases, with 10 bases between. Germline V gene data show CDR1 as MGHRA and CDR2 as YSYEKL. CDR3 residues: CASSQDHLANSPLHF. CDR3 coding DNA: TGCGCCAGCAGCCAAGATCATCTCGCAAATTCACCCCTCCACTTT.

J is TRBJ1-1 and V is TRBV2; the D is unclear. V dropped 1 base and J dropped 2 bases, with 5 bases sitting between them. CDR1 and CDR2 (germline): SNHLY, FYNNEI. This CDR3 has 13 residues. The CDR3 region is CASSEGTNTEAFF. CDR3 nucleotide sequence: TGTGCCAGCAGTGAAGGGACTAACACTGAAGCTTTCTTT.

The chain uses TRBV11-2 and TRBJ1-1; D unclear. This CDR3 spans 14 amino acids. The ends were cut back, 1 base at V and 1 base at J, with 7 bases in the middle. Germline V gene data show CDR1 as SGHAT and CDR2 as FQNNGV. The CDR3, as DNA: TGTGCCAGCAGCTTAGGGGCAGAGAACACTGAAGCTTTCTTT. Translated, it gives CASSLGAENTEAFF.

The chain links TRBV20-1 to TRBJ1-1, with 8 bases lining up with TRBD1. Trimming at V came to 3 bases and at J to 6 bases, leaving 6 bases not matched to a gene. CDR1 is DFQATT, CDR2 SNEGSKA, per germline (reference sequence). The CDR3 spans 13 residues. The DNA of the CDR3 is TGCAGTGCTAGTGACAGGGGTAAAGCTGAAGCTTTCTTT. Translated: CSASDRGKAEAFF.

The V and J genes are TRBV29-1 and TRBJ2-1, with 13 bases that match TRBD2. The junction had 9 bases not matched to a gene; V was cut back by 1 base and J by 0 bases. CDR3 size: 19 residues. Looked up from germline, CDR1 is SQVTM and CDR2 is ANQGSEA. The CDR3 bases are TGCAGCGTTGAAGCTCTCGGGACTAGCGGGGAACACTCCTACAATGAGCAGTTCTTC. Protein product: CSVEALGTSGEHSYNEQFF.